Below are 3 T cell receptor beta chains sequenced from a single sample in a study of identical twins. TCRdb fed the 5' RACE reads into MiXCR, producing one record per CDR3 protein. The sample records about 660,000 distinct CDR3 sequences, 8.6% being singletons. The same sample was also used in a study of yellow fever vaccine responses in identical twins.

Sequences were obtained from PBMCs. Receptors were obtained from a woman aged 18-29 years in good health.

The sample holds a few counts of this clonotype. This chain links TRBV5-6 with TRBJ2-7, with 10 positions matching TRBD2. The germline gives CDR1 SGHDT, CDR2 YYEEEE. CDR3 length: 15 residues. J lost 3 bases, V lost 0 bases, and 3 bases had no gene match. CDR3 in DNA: TGTGCCAGCAGCTTGGTAGCGGGAGGAGACTACGAGCAGTACTTC. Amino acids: CASSLVAGGDYEQYF.

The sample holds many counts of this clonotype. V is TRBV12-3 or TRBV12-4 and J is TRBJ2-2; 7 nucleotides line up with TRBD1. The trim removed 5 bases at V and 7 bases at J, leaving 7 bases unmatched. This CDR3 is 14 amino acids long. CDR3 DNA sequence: TGTGCCAGCAGTCACAAGACAGGGCTCGGGGAGCTGTTTTTT. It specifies CASSHKTGLGELFF.

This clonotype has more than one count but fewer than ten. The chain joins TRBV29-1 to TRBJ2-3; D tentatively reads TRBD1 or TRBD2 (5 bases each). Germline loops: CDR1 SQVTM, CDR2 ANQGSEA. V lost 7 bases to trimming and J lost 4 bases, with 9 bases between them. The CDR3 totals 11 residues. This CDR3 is CSAEGPDTQYF. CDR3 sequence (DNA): TGCAGCGCAGAGGGACCAGATACGCAGTATTTT.